This TCR beta chain comes out of a study of T cell clonality in common variable immunodeficiency. This clone was seen ten or more times. Its antigen is unidentified. The read ends 3 residues before the CDR3 terminus; that terminus is restored from the germline J gene. Trimming took 4 bases from V and 3 from J; bases not matched to a gene: 4. Looked up from germline, CDR1 is ENHRY and CDR2 is SYGVKD. The CDR3 is 14 residues long. The assay was immunoSEQ multiplex PCR, and TCRdb's table has in-frame clones only and misses some. The profile covers around 34,000 clones, none occurring a single time. Study findings and constraints: CVID subjects had higher TCRbeta clonality than healthy controls, most marked in about a third. The cause of increased CVID clonality remains unclear without subpopulation sequencing. In common variable immunodeficiency, TCR beta chains reportedly carried fewer deletions and N-nucleotide insertions.

Sequencing was performed on peripheral blood mononuclear cells. V is TRBV10-3 and J is TRBJ2-3; 7 bases align to TRBD1. This TCR came from a person aged 18 to 75 in good health. The sequenced CDR3 bases are TGTGCCATCAGTGGACAGGGTCTTACAGATACG. Translating gives CAISGQGLTDT. The CDR3 in its entirety is CAISGQGLTDTQYF.